This TCR beta chain is from a study of regulatory T cells in long-lasting Graves disease. Study observations and caveats: Those with persistent Graves' had less TCR diversity than newly diagnosed patients.

This clonotype occurred many times. What it recognizes is unknown. Indicated time point: newly diagnosed GD, antithyroid drugs for less than 3 months. Generation of the TCR library employed RNA extracted from PBMCs. Doctors identified Graves' disease using the American Thyroid Association guidelines. The CDR3 covers 11 residues. The germline gives CDR1 ENHRY, CDR2 SYGVKD. The V end lost 9 bases, the J end lost 5 bases, and 7 bases lay between the germline ends. The authors built TCR beta libraries using iRepertoire HTBI primers and Arm-PCR of CDR3 regions. TCRdb used MiXCR to reprocess the multiplex PCR reads, holding one entry per CDR3 protein. The sample includes roughly 500,000 distinct CDR3 sequences, around an eighth of them seen just once. In addition, the sample was reused for a study of T cells in Graves' hyperthyroidism and ophthalmopathy. That source reports: Blood held most thyroid clonotypes expanded above 0.001 frequency.

The TCR was taken from a man under 40 with Graves disease. This specimen was peripheral blood mononuclear cells (PBMCs), taken at new diagnosis, from a patient treated with antithyroid drugs. V usage is TRBV10-3 and J usage is TRBJ2-2; D is possibly TRBD2 (5 bases). The CDR3 DNA is TGTGCCATTCGGGGAACCGGGGAGCTGTTTTTT. It codes for CAIRGTGELFF.